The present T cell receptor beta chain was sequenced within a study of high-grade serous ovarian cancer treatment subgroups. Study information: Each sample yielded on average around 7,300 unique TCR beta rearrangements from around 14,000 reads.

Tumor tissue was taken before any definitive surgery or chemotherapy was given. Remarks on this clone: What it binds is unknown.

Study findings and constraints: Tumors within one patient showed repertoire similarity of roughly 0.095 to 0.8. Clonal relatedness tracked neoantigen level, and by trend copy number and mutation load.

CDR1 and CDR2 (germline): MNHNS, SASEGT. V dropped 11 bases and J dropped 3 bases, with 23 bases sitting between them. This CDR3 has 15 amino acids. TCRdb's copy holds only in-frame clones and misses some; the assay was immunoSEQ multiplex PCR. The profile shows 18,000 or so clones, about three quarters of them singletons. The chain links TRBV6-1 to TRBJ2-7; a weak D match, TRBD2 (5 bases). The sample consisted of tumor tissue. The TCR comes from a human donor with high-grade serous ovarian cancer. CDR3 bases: TGTGCCTCCCAGGATGAGCGGAGGACCGTCTACGAGCAGTACTTC. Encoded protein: CASQDERRTVYEQYF.